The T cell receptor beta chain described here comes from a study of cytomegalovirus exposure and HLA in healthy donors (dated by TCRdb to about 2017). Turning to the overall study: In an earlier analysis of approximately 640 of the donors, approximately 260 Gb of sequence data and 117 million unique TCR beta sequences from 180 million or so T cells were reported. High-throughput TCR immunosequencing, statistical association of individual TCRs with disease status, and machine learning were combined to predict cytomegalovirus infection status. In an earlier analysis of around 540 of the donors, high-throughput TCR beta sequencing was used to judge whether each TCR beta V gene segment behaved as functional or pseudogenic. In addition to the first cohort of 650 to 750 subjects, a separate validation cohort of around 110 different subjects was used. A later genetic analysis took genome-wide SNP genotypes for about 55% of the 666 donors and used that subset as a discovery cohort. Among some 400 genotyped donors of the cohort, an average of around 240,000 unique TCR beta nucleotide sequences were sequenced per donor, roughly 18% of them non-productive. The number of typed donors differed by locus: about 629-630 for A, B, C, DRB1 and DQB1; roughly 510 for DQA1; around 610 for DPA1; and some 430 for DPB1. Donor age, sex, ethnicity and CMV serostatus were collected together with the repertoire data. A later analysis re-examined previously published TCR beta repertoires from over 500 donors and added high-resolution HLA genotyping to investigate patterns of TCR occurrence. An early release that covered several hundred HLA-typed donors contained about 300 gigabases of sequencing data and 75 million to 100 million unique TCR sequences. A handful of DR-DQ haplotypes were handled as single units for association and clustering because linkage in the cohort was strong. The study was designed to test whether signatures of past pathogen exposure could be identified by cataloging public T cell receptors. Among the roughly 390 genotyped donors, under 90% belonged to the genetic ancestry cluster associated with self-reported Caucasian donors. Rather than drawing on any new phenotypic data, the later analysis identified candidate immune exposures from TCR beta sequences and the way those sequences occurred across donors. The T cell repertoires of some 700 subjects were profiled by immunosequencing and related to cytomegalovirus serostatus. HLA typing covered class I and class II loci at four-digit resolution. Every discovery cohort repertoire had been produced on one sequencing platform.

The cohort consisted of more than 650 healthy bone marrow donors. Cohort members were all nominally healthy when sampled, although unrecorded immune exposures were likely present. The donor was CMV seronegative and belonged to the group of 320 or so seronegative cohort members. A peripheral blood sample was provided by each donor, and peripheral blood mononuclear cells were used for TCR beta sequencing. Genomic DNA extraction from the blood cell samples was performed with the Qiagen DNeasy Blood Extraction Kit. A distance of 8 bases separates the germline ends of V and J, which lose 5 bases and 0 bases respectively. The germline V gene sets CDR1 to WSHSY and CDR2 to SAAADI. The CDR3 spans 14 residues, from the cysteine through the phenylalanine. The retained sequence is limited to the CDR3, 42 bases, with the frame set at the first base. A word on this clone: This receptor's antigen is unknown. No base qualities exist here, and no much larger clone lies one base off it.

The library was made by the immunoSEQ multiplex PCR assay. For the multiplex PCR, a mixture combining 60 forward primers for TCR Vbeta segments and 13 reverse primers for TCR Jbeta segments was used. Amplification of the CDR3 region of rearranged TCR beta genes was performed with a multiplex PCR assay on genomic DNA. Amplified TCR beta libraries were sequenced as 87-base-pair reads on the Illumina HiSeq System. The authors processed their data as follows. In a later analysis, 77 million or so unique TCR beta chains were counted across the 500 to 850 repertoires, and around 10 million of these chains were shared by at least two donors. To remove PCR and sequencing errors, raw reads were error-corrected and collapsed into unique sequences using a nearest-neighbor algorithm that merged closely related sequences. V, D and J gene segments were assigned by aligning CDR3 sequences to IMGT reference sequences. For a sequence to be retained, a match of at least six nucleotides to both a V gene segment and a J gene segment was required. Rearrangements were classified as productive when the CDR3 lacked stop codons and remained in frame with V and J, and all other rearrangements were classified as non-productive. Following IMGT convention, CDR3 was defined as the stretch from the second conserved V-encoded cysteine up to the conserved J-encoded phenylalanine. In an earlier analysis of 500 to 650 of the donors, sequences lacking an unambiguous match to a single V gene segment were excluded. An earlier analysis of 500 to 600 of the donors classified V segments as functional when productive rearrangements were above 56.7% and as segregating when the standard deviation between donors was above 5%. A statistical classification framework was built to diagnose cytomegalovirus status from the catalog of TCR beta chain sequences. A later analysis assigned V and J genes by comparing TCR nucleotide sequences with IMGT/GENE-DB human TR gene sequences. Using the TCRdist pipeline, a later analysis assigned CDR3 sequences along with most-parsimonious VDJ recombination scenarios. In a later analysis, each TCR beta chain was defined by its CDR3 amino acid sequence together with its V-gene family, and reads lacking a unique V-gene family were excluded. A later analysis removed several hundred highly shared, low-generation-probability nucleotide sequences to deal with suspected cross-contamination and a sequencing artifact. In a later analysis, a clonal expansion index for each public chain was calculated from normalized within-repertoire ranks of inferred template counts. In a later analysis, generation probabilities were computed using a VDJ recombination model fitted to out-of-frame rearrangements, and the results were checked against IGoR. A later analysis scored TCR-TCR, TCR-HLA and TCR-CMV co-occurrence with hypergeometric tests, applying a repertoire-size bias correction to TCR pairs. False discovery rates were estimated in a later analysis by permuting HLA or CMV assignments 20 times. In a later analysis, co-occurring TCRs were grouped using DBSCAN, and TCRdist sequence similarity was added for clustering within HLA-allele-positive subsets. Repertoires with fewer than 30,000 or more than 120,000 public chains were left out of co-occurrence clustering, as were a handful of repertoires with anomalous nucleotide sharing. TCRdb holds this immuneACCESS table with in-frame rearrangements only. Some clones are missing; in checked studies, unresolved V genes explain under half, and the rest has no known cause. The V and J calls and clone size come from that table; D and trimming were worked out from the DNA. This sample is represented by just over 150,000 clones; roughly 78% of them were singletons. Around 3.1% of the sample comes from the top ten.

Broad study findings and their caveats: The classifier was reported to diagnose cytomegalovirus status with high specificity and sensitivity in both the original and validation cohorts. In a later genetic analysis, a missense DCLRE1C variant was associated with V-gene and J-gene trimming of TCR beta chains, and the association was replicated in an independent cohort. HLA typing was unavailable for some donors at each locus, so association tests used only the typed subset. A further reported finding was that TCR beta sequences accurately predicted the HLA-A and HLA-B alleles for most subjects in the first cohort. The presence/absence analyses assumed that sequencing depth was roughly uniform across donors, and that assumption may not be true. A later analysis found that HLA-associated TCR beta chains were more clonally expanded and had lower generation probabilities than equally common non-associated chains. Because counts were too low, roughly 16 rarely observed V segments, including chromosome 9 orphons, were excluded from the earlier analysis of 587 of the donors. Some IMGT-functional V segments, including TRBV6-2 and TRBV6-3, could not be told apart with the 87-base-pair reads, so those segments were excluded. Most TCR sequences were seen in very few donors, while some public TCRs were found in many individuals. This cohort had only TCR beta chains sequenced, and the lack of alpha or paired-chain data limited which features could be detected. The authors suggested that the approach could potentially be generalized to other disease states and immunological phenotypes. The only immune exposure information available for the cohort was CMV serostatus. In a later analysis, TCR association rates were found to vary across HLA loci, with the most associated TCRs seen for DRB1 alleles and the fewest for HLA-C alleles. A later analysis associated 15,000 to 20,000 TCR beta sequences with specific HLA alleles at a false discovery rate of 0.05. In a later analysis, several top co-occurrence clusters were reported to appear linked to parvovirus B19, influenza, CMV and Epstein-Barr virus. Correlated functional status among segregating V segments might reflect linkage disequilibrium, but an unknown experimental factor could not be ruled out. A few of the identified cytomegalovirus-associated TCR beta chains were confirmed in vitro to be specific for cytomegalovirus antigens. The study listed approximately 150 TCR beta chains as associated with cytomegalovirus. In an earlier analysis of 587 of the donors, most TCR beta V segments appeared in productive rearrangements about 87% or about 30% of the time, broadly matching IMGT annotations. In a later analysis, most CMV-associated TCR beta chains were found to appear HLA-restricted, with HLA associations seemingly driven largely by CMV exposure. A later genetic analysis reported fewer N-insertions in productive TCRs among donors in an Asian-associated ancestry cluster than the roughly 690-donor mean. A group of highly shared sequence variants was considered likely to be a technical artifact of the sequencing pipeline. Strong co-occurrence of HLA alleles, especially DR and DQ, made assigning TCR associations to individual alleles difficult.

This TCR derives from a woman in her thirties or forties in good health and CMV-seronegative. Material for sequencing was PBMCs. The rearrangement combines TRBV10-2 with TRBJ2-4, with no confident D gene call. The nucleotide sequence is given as TGCGCCAGCAGTTTCCCGGGAGCCAAAAACATTCAGTACTTC. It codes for CASSFPGAKNIQYF.